Listed here are 32 T cell receptor delta chains from one sample, sequenced in a study of gamma-delta T cells after stem cell transplantation. TCRdb re-called clones from the RT-PCR reads via CATT. This table has over a thousand delta-chain clones, over 8% appearing once. Sequencing input: gamma-delta T cells. The receptors were gathered from a human donor. It is not recorded whose cells these are; they may come from a transplant donor.

This clone occurred a few times. The chain couples TRDV2 to TRDJ3; 8 bases are a match to TRDD3. V trimming: 1 base; J trimming: 0 bases; junction bases outside the gene matches: 7. The CDR3 runs to 19 residues. CDR1 and CDR2 (germline): GEAIGNYY, EKD. The CDR3 region is CACDTGGSASSWDTRQMFF. CDR3 nucleotides: TGTGCCTGTGACACTGGGGGATCCGCCAGCTCCTGGGACACCCGACAGATGTTTTTC.

This clone was detected a few times. A much larger clone is a single base away; this may be a read error. V is TRDV2 and J is TRDJ1; TRDD3 aligns across 12 bases. CDR3 length: 18 amino acids. CDR1 and CDR2 from the germline V gene are GEAIGNYY and EKD. The V gene end was trimmed by 6 bases and the J gene end by 9 bases; junction bases not matched to a gene: 22. The CDR3 DNA follows: TGTGCCTGTAACCCCGTCCAGGGCCTTTCTGGGGGATACGCCGAACTCATCTTT. Its translation: CACNPVQGLSGGYAELIF.

This clone was observed a handful of times. The chain recombines TRDV1 with TRDJ1; 8 bases map to TRDD3. Germline V gene lookup returns CDR1 TSWWSYY and CDR2 QGS. The CDR3 is 29 amino acids. Trimming took 0 bases from V and 0 from J; bases not matched to a gene: 42. CDR3 sequence: CALGELERVTLHGYWGSTPIPLYTDKLIF. For the CDR3, the DNA is TGTGCTCTTGGGGAACTAGAAAGAGTTACCCTCCATGGGTACTGGGGGTCCACACCCATACCTTTGTACACCGATAAACTCATCTTT.

This clone rates as medium-sized. V is TRDV2 and J is TRDJ1; 11 bases are shared with TRDD3. The CDR3 contains 22 residues. V gave up 3 bases and J gave up 2 bases; unmatched junction bases: 25. Germline V gives CDR1 GEAIGNYY, CDR2 EKD. This CDR3 is CACDEAPLGDSELLGTTDKLIF. The CDR3 DNA reads as TGTGCCTGTGACGAAGCCCCACTGGGGGATAGTGAGCTTTTGGGGACGACCGATAAACTCATCTTT.

This clone was detected a few times. A read error is the likely source, as a far larger clone sits one nucleotide away. This sample also contains other DNA sequences that code for the same CDR3. The chain uses TRDV2 and TRDJ1, with 9 bases aligning to TRDD3. The germline V gene encodes CDR1 GEAIGNYY and CDR2 EKD. The junction had 11 bases not matched to a gene; V was cut back by 4 bases and J by 0 bases. There are 17 residues in the CDR3. CDR3 amino acids: CACERLLGDRYTDKLIF. CDR3 nucleotides: TGTGCCTGTGAAAGGTTACTGGGGGACCGGTACACCGATAAACTCATCTTT.

The chain couples TRDV2 to TRDJ1, with 10 nucleotides matching TRDD3. Trimming removed 0 bases from V and 0 bases from J; junction bases left unmatched: 6. Germline lookup yields CDR1 GEAIGNYY and CDR2 EKD. The length of the CDR3 is 17 residues. The CDR3 nucleotides read TGTGCCTGTGACACCGTACGGGGGATACGTCACACCGATAAACTCATCTTT. It translates to CACDTVRGIRHTDKLIF.

The genes are TRDV2 and TRDJ1; 10 bases match TRDD3. With V trimmed by 4 bases and J by 0 bases, 7 bases remained unmatched. Germline lookup yields CDR1 GEAIGNYY and CDR2 EKD. CDR3 length equals 16 residues. The CDR3 nucleotides are TGTGCCTGTGAGGGATTGGGGGATACATACACCGATAAACTCATCTTT. Its translation is CACEGLGDTYTDKLIF.

This clone was seen more than once but under ten times. This sequence may be a read error, since a much larger clone differs from it by one base. The rearrangement links TRDV2 to TRDJ1; 8 bases are a match to TRDD3. V trimming: 3 bases; J trimming: 1 base; junction bases outside the gene matches: 15. This CDR3 is built from 18 residues. Germline V gene lookup returns CDR1 GEAIGNYY and CDR2 EKD. CDR3 nucleotides: TGTGCCTGTGACCCAACTGGGGGTTCACCCGTACGCACCGATAAACTCATCTTT. Amino acids: CACDPTGGSPVRTDKLIF.

Turning to this clone: This is likely an artifact of a read error, given a far larger clone one base away. The chain uses TRDV2 and TRDJ1, with D possibly being TRDD3 (6 bases). The germline gives CDR1 GEAIGNYY, CDR2 EKD. This CDR3 has 15 residues. The ends were cut back, 1 base at V and 8 bases at J, with 19 bases in the middle. The CDR3 nucleotides read TGTGCCTGTGACACGCCTGAAGGGGGACCCCCGAAACTCATCTTT. Translating gives CACDTPEGGPPKLIF.

The sample holds a few counts of this clone. A read error may explain this, as a much larger clone is one base away. This sequence joins TRDV2 and TRDJ1, with 13 positions matching TRDD3. CDR3 length: 17 residues. The germline gives CDR1 GEAIGNYY, CDR2 EKD. The CDR3 DNA is TGTGCCCGTGACCGACTCACTGGGGGATACGCATCGAGCGAACTCATCTTT. It encodes CARDRLTGGYASSELIF.

The J gene is TRDJ1, the V gene TRDV2, with D perhaps TRDD3 (6 bases). The V and J ends lost 4 bases and 3 bases respectively, with 17 bases between them. The CDR3 loop spans 15 amino acids. The germline gives CDR1 GEAIGNYY, CDR2 EKD. The CDR3 DNA follows: TGTGCCTGTGATGGATTGGGGGCTATCTCCGATAAACTCATCTTT. It yields the protein CACDGLGAISDKLIF.

To note about this clone: A much larger clonotype is one base distant, so this may be a read error. The gene calls are TRDV2 and TRDJ3, with 13 bases lining up with TRDD3. Germline CDR1 GEAIGNYY, CDR2 EKD. V was clipped by 3 bases and J by 5 bases; unmatched bases: 9. This CDR3 spans 19 amino acids. This CDR3 is CACDPTGGYATRDTRQMFF. CDR3 sequence (DNA): TGTGCCTGTGACCCAACTGGGGGATACGCTACCCGGGACACCCGACAGATGTTTTTC.

This clone was detected a few times. The junction departs from germline at one end; a sequencing error may be responsible. V gene TRDV2 combines with J gene TRDJ2; TRDD3 agrees at 9 bases. The CDR3 is 16 residues long. Germline CDR1 GEAIGNYY, CDR2 EKD. The CDR3 bases are TGTGCCCGTGACACACTGGGGGACACTTTGACAGCACAACTCTTCTTT. Residues: CARDTLGDTLTAQLFF.

This clone is large by share. This sequence joins TRDV2 and TRDJ1; possibly TRDD3 for D (6 bases). This CDR3 region has 13 residues. Per germline, CDR1 GEAIGNYY and CDR2 EKD. V was shortened by 4 bases and J by 4 bases, with 12 bases between the two germline ends. For the CDR3, the DNA is TGTGCCTGTGATGCCTTACTGGGCGATAAACTCATCTTT. Translating it yields CACDALLGDKLIF.

Note on this clone: This may stem from a read error, because a much larger clone lies one nucleotide away. The gene calls are TRDV2 and TRDJ1, with 7 bases fitting TRDD3. The CDR3 sequence is 16 residues long. V lost 2 bases, J lost 0 bases, and 8 bases stayed unmatched. Germline CDR1 is GEAIGNYY and CDR2 is EKD. CDR3 protein: CACDRLGATYTDKLIF. CDR3 DNA: TGTGCCTGTGACAGGCTGGGGGCTACCTACACCGATAAACTCATCTTT.

This clone has a handful of counts. A much larger clone lies a single base off, so this may be a read error. The J gene is TRDJ3, the V gene TRDV2, with 11 nucleotides matching TRDD3. From germline, CDR1 is GEAIGNYY and CDR2 EKD. This CDR3 has 26 amino acids. V dropped 1 base and J dropped 2; count of bases not matched to a gene: 27. The CDR3 DNA reads as TGTGCCTGTGACACAGTCAAGACTCCATCCCTAAATATACTGGGGGATAGTCCCTGGGACACCCGACAGATGTTTTTC. It codes for CACDTVKTPSLNILGDSPWDTRQMFF.

By share, this clone ranks as large. V gene TRDV2 combines with J gene TRDJ1; TRDD3 agrees at 9 bases. Germline V gene sequence: CDR1 GEAIGNYY, CDR2 EKD. V gave up 0 bases and J gave up 0 bases; unmatched junction bases: 7. The CDR3 contains 17 residues. The chain's CDR3 is CACDTLLGDPYTDKLIF. The CDR3 DNA is TGTGCCTGTGACACCCTACTGGGGGACCCGTACACCGATAAACTCATCTTT.

DNA for the CDR3: TGTGCCTGTGACATTGTCGCCGGGGGACTAACCGATAAACTCATCTTT. Protein product: CACDIVAGGLTDKLIF. The V and J genes are TRDV2 and TRDJ1; D perhaps matches TRDD3 (6 bases). The germline V gene has CDR1 GEAIGNYY and CDR2 EKD. The ends were cut back, 2 bases at V and 2 bases at J, with 17 bases in the middle. CDR3 length: 16 residues.

This clone was found a few times. A read error is possible here, since a much larger clone lies one base away. This chain joins TRDV2 and TRDJ1; D is possibly TRDD3 (6 bases). The V and J ends lost 0 bases and 0 bases respectively, with 19 bases between them. This CDR3 has 18 residues. Looked up from germline, CDR1 is GEAIGNYY and CDR2 is EKD. CDR3 loop: CACDTIRRGDKHTDKLIF. DNA of the CDR3: TGTGCCTGTGACACCATCCGCCGGGGGGACAAGCACACCGATAAACTCATCTTT.

This clone rates as medium-sized. This sample also contains other DNA sequences that code for the same CDR3. V gene TRDV1 combines with J gene TRDJ1; 8 positions match TRDD3. The CDR3 is 19 residues long. Germline V gene lookup returns CDR1 TSWWSYY and CDR2 QGS. V lost 3 bases, J lost 0 bases, and 15 bases stayed unmatched. In DNA form, the CDR3 reads TGTGCTCTTGGGGAGGGATCCGCTGGGGGACACCAGTACACCGATAAACTCATCTTT. It translates to CALGEGSAGGHQYTDKLIF.

A note on this clone: With a much larger clone just one base away, this may be a read error. The same CDR3 is also encoded by other DNA sequences in this sample. The chain has TRDV2 and TRDJ1, with 13 bases fitting TRDD3. This CDR3 comprises 17 residues. Germline trimming cut 3 bases from V and 9 bases from J; bases unmatched to any gene: 15. Per germline, CDR1 GEAIGNYY and CDR2 EKD. CDR3 bases: TGTGCCTGTGACTCACTATTACTGGGGGATACGGACCGTGAACTCATCTTT. As protein: CACDSLLLGDTDRELIF.

With regard to this clone: With only one base between it and a far larger clone, this is likely a read error. The chain links TRDV2 to TRDJ1; 7 bases align to TRDD3. The ends lost 0 bases at V and 2 bases at J; junction bases unmatched: 20. The CDR3 is 20 residues long. Per germline, CDR1 GEAIGNYY and CDR2 EKD. CDR3 sequence reads: CACDTVTGWGSPHTTDKLIF. CDR3 nucleotides: TGTGCCTGTGACACCGTGACGGGCTGGGGGTCACCTCATACGACCGATAAACTCATCTTT.

This clone was found a few times. One end of the junction is discordant with germline, which a read error may explain. This sample also contains other DNA sequences that code for the same CDR3. J is TRDJ1 and V is TRDV2, with a possible D match to TRDD3 (6 bases). From germline, CDR1 is GEAIGNYY and CDR2 EKD. The CDR3 loop spans 17 amino acids. The CDR3 region has the DNA TGTGCCTGTGACACGCTGGGGATCTCTCGCGGGTCCGATAAGCTCATCTTT. Translating gives CACDTLGISRGSDKLIF.

By share, this clone counts as large. V and J are TRDV2 and TRDJ1; tentative D call: TRDD3 (5 bases). Germline CDR1 and CDR2: GEAIGNYY and EKD. The V and J ends lost 0 bases and 0 bases respectively, with 10 bases between them. The CDR3 has 15 amino acids. The CDR3 nucleotides read TGTGCCTGTGACACCGTGGGGACCTACACCGATAAACTCATCTTT. Its translation is CACDTVGTYTDKLIF.

For this clone: This probably arose from a read error, given a far larger clone one base away. J is TRDJ1 and V is TRDV2; 11 bases line up with TRDD3. The germline V gene encodes CDR1 GEAIGNYY and CDR2 EKD. J lost 3 bases, V lost 3 bases, and 20 bases had no gene match. The CDR3 totals 20 residues. CDR3 sequence (DNA): TGTGCCTGTGACCTAGTACTGGGGGATAATAATGCCCCCTACGCCGATAAACTCATCTTT. It specifies CACDLVLGDNNAPYADKLIF.

Relative to its sample, this clone is large. Written as DNA, the CDR3 is TGTGCCTGTGACCCGTTAGGAGGTAGCGATAAACTCATCTTT. This encodes CACDPLGGSDKLIF. This sequence joins TRDV2 and TRDJ1; D unclear. The V end lost 3 bases, the J end lost 4 bases, and 14 bases lay between the germline ends. The CDR3 is made up of 14 amino acids. Germline CDR1 reads GEAIGNYY; CDR2 reads EKD.

By sample share, this clone is medium-sized (0.01 to 0.1%). CDR3 nucleotide sequence: TGTGCCTGTGACGGGATTGGGGATACGCAGAAACTCATCTTT. This translates into CACDGIGDTQKLIF. The chain employs TRDV2 and TRDJ1; 9 bases line up with TRDD3. This CDR3 contains 14 residues. J gave up 8 bases and V 3 bases, and 9 bases lay outside the gene matches. Germline CDR1 and CDR2: GEAIGNYY and EKD.

V is TRDV2 and J is TRDJ1; 7 bases fit TRDD3. Germline V gives CDR1 GEAIGNYY, CDR2 EKD. The V gene end was trimmed by 1 base and the J gene end by 11 bases; junction bases not matched to a gene: 21. The CDR3 extends over 17 amino acids. CDR3 DNA sequence: TGTGCCTGTGACACAGTCCGTTTGGTGGGGGAAAGAGGAGCGCTCATCTTT. Amino acid sequence: CACDTVRLVGERGALIF.

The sample holds a few counts of this clone. This may come from a read error, since a much larger clone is one base off. The chain combines TRDV2 with TRDJ1; the match to TRDD3 covers 9 bases. The CDR3 sequence is 15 residues long. Germline-derived CDR1 and CDR2 are GEAIGNYY and EKD. CDR3: CARDRLGENTDKLIF. The CDR3 region has the DNA TGTGCCCGTGACCGACTGGGGGAGAACACCGATAAACTCATCTTT.

In its sample, this clone is medium-sized. The chain couples TRDV2 to TRDJ3; D perhaps matches TRDD3 (6 bases). Trimming pared 0 bases from V and 0 bases from J, leaving 17 bases between. The CDR3 loop spans 20 amino acids. Germline loops: CDR1 GEAIGNYY, CDR2 EKD. CDR3 coding DNA: TGTGCCTGTGACACCGCCGCGGGGGAAGGAAGCTCCTGGGACACCCGACAGATGTTTTTC. Translated: CACDTAAGEGSSWDTRQMFF.

By proportion, this clone is medium-sized. The V and J genes are TRDV2 and TRDJ1; maybe TRDD3 (5 bases). The length of the CDR3 is 16 residues. Between the trimmed V and J ends, which lost 4 bases and 1 base, there was a span of 18 bases. Germline CDR1 is GEAIGNYY and CDR2 is EKD. The DNA for the CDR3 is TGTGCCTGTGATTCAGTTTTGGGTGGGGTCACCGATAAACTCATCTTT. It yields the protein CACDSVLGGVTDKLIF.

With regard to this clone: This clone may be a read error of a much larger clone one base away. This rearrangement joins TRDV2 to TRDJ1, with a possible D match to TRDD3 (6 bases). The CDR3 length is 21 residues. Germline-derived CDR1 and CDR2 are GEAIGNYY and EKD. V dropped 0 bases and J dropped 4 bases, with 32 bases sitting between them. As DNA, the CDR3 is TGTGCCTGTGACACCGTTTTTTCGAATAATAAGGGGATCCGAACTAACGATAAACTCATCTTT. It codes for CACDTVFSNNKGIRTNDKLIF.